This TCR beta chain was captured by sequencing in a study of T-cell memory formation after mild COVID-19. Across the whole study: Most TCR clusters belonged to a single donor.

Study-level points and caveats: Contracting clones from day 15 to 85 showed balanced CD4/CD8; later expanders favored CD4+. Mainly in CM and EM were contracting CD4+ clones; CD8+ were in EMRA.

Barcoded TCR alpha and TCR beta cDNA libraries with UMIs came from 5'RACE using constant-segment primers. MiXCR was run by TCRdb on the 5' RACE reads, yielding one entry per CDR3 protein. In the table there are some 300,000 distinct CDR3 sequences, around a fifth of which are singletons. With regard to this clonotype: Its cognate antigen is unknown.

The CDR3 length is 17 residues. Trimming took 0 bases from V and 4 from J; bases not matched to a gene: 11. The germline CDR1 and CDR2 sequences are DFQATT and SNEGSKA (reference sequence). The clonotype originates from a man aged 18-30 years who had mild COVID-19 (a few samples of this study predate the infection). Cell type and time point are not known. The specimen sequenced was PBMCs or a T cell subset sorted from them (not recorded which). The V call is TRBV20-1, the J call TRBJ2-1; TRBD2 agrees at 8 bases. In DNA, the CDR3 is TGCAGTGCTAGAGATGCCTTTAGCGGGGAGCCTTACAATGAGCAGTTCTTC. Its protein is CSARDAFSGEPYNEQFF.